These 17 T cell receptor beta chains originate from one sample sequenced in a study of early T cells in non-severe SARS-CoV-2 infection. Each CDR3 protein gets one entry after TCRdb re-called the 5' RACE reads with MiXCR. In the table there are some 49,000 distinct CDR3 sequences, 12% of which are singletons. Sample: whole blood. These receptor sequences come from an adult who was a healthcare worker with PCR-confirmed SARS-CoV-2 infection or an uninfected control (not recorded which).

V usage is TRBV6-1 and J usage is TRBJ2-2; the D gene is possibly TRBD1 (5 bases). V shed 7 bases and J shed 12 bases, with 15 bases lying between them. Germline CDR1 reads MNHNS; CDR2 reads SASEGT. The CDR3 loop spans 12 amino acids. CDR3 bases: TGTGCCAGCATGATCCAGGGCCAAAAGCTGTTTTTT. As protein: CASMIQGQKLFF.

This clonotype showed up many times. The rearrangement joins TRBV20-1 to TRBJ2-2; maybe TRBD1 (5 bases). This CDR3 has 12 residues. Germline loops: CDR1 DFQATT, CDR2 SNEGSKA (reference sequence). V was clipped by 6 bases and J by 6 bases, with 11 bases between them. The chain's CDR3 is CSAPDSAGELFF. As DNA, the CDR3 is TGCAGTGCCCCCGACAGTGCCGGGGAGCTGTTTTTT.

J is TRBJ2-7 and V is TRBV4-1, with TRBD2 identical over 10 bases. TRBJ2-1 explains the end of the DNA better; the J call may be wrong. This CDR3 is 15 amino acids long. Germline CDR1 and CDR2: MGHRA and YSYEKL. The CDR3 coding sequence is TGCGCCAGCAGCCAGTCTAGCGGGGGACCCTACGAGCAGTTCTTC. The encoded protein is CASSQSSGGPYEQFF.

This clonotype was detected many times. V and J are TRBV5-1 and TRBJ1-4; the D gene is possibly TRBD1 (5 bases). Germline CDR1 reads SGHRS; CDR2 reads YFSETQ. The CDR3 has 17 residues. The germline V and J ends were trimmed by 4 bases and 5 bases, with 21 bases remaining between them. CDR3 loop: CASSRTIRGDGNEKLFF. CDR3 sequence (DNA): TGCGCCAGCAGCCGTACAATACGTGGGGACGGAAATGAAAAACTGTTTTTT. The entire variable domain, with the rest obtained from reference TRBV5-1 and TRBJ1-4, is as follows: KAGVTQTPRYLIKTRGQQVTLSCSPISGHRSVSWYQQTPGQGLQFLFEYFSETQRNKGNFPGRFSGRQFSNSRSEMNVSTLELGDSALYLCASSRTIRGDGNEKLFFGSGTQLSVL.

This clonotype came up many times. This sequence joins TRBV4-3 and TRBJ2-1; 9 bases match TRBD2. In germline, CDR1 is LGHNA, CDR2 YSLEER. Trimming took 0 bases from V and 9 from J; bases not matched to a gene: 9. The CDR3 has 16 residues. The CDR3 coding sequence is TGCGCCAGCAGCCAAGACCCGGCGGGAGGGTTAGGTGAGCAGTTCTTC. Protein: CASSQDPAGGLGEQFF.

In this sample, this clonotype turned up many times. This chain uses TRBV7-8 with TRBJ1-2; D is unclear. Germline values: CDR1 SGHVS, CDR2 FQNEAQ. The CDR3 covers 11 residues. Trimming pared 0 bases from V and 8 bases from J, leaving 4 bases between. CDR3 protein: CASSLAGGYTF. The CDR3, as DNA: TGTGCCAGCAGCTTAGCTGGGGGCTACACCTTC.

This clonotype was seen at least ten times. J is TRBJ1-5 and V is TRBV7-6; D remains unclear. Trimming took 5 bases from V and 5 from J, leaving 19 bases between them. Germline CDR1 and CDR2: SGHVS and FNYEAQ. The CDR3 extends over 16 amino acids. CDR3 region: CASSPSDTALHQPQHF. DNA for the CDR3: TGTGCCAGCAGCCCGTCCGACACAGCCCTTCATCAGCCCCAGCATTTT.

This clonotype occurred a few times. The J gene is TRBJ2-5, the V gene TRBV12-3 or TRBV12-4, with a weak D call TRBD2 (6 bases). Deletions cut 5 bases from V and 0 bases from J, with 16 bases between. This CDR3 is built from 16 residues. The CDR3 loop reads CASSRQGGTNQETQYF. CDR3 in DNA: TGTGCCAGCAGTCGACAAGGCGGGACGAACCAAGAGACCCAGTACTTC.

The chain carries TRBV12-5 and TRBJ1-4, with D uncertain. V was clipped by 6 bases and J by 1 base, with 6 bases between them. The CDR3 totals 13 residues. Germline loops: CDR1 LGHNT, CDR2 FRNRAP. CDR3 region: CASGRGTNEKLFF. CDR3 bases: TGTGCTAGTGGCCGGGGAACTAATGAAAAACTGTTTTTT.

This chain connects TRBV25-1 to TRBJ1-2, with D tentatively TRBD1 (6 bases). The length of the CDR3 is 14 residues. The V gene lost 2 bases and the J gene lost 8 bases, with 15 bases spanning the gap. The germline CDR1 and CDR2 sequences are MGHDK and SYGVNS. The CDR3 spells CASSEAFRGEGYTF. The DNA of the CDR3 is TGTGCCAGCAGTGAAGCCTTCAGGGGAGAAGGCTACACCTTC.

This clonotype was detected many times. The chain employs TRBV24-1 and TRBJ2-2, with 9 nucleotides matching TRBD1. The germline CDR1 and CDR2 sequences are KGHDR and SFDVKD. The CDR3 extends over 17 amino acids. J was trimmed by 6 bases and V by 5 bases; bases with no gene match: 12. Here the CDR3 reads CATSARRGQGFAGELFF. In DNA, the CDR3 is TGTGCCACCAGTGCTCGACGGGGACAGGGTTTCGCCGGGGAGCTGTTTTTT.

The chain joins TRBV6-1 to TRBJ2-1; D remains unclear. Trimming shortened V by 7 bases and J by 9 bases, and 13 bases separated the two germline ends. Germline V lookup: CDR1 MNHNS, CDR2 SASEGT. The CDR3 has 12 amino acids. The CDR3 bases are TGTGCCAGCAATTCACCGGTGGTTGAGCAGTTCTTC. Translation gives CASNSPVVEQFF.

This clonotype was counted between two and nine times. The chain joins TRBV7-2 to TRBJ2-7; D is uncertain. This CDR3 contains 16 residues. Trimming cost V 1 base and J 2 bases, with 15 bases left between them. In germline, CDR1 is SGHTA, CDR2 FQGNSA. As DNA, the CDR3 is TGTGCCAGCAGCTTAGGAGGCCCAGGCGGAACCTACGAGCAGTACTTC. It yields the protein CASSLGGPGGTYEQYF. The whole variable domain, remainder taken from reference TRBV7-2 and TRBJ2-7, is GAGVSQSPSNKVTEKGKDVELRCDPISGHTALYWYRQSLGQGLEFLIYFQGNSAPDKSGLPSDRFSAERTGGSVSTLTIQRTQQEDSAVYLCASSLGGPGGTYEQYFGPGTRLTVT.

The CDR3 nucleotides are TGCAGCGTTGAGGGGACTAGCGGGTTCGAGACCCAGTACTTC. The encoded protein is CSVEGTSGFETQYF. The chain links TRBV29-1 to TRBJ2-5; TRBD2 matches 12 bases. Germline lookup yields CDR1 SQVTM and CDR2 ANQGSEA. J lost 5 bases, V lost 3 bases, and 4 bases had no gene match. The CDR3 contains 14 residues.

The chain uses TRBV20-1 and TRBJ2-1; 11 nucleotides line up with TRBD2. The V gene end was trimmed by 1 base and the J gene end by 0 bases; junction bases not matched to a gene: 8. The germline CDR1 and CDR2 sequences are DFQATT and SNEGSKA (reference sequence). This CDR3 spans 18 amino acids. CDR3 DNA: TGCAGTGCTAGAGTACTAGCGGGAGTTCCCAGCTCCTACAATGAGCAGTTCTTC. Amino acid sequence: CSARVLAGVPSSYNEQFF.

This clonotype has ten or more counts. The rearrangement links TRBV4-2 to TRBJ2-6; TRBD2 might be the D (6 bases). V shed 1 base and J shed 0 bases, with 16 bases lying between them. This CDR3 is built from 19 residues. Germline CDR1 and CDR2: LGHNA and YNFKEQ. The CDR3 sequence: CASSQAPGGRYSGANVLTF. Written as DNA, the CDR3 is TGTGCCAGCAGCCAAGCCCCCGGGGGTCGATACTCTGGGGCCAACGTCCTGACTTTC.

This clonotype was recorded at least ten times. The V call is TRBV16, the J call TRBJ1-1; no clear D. The V gene lost 2 bases and the J gene lost 1 base, with 8 bases spanning the gap. Germline V gene data show CDR1 as KGHSY and CDR2 as FQNENV. The CDR3 is 14 amino acids. The CDR3 is CASSQADWNTEAFF. The CDR3 nucleotides are TGTGCCAGCAGCCAAGCGGACTGGAACACTGAAGCTTTCTTT.